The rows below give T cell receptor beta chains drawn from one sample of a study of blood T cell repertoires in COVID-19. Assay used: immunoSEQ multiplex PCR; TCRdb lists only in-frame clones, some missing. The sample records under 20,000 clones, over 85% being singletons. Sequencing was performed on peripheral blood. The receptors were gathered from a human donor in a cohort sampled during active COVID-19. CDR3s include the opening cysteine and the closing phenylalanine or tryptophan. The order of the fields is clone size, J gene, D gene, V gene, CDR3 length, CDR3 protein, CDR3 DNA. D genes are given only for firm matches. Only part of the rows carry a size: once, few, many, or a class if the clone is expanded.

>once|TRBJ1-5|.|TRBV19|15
CASSVTGTDNQPQHF
TGTGCCAGTAGTGTGACAGGTACGGACAATCAGCCCCAGCATTTT
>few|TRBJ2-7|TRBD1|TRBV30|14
CAWSWGTGAYEQYF
TGTGCCTGGAGTTGGGGTACAGGGGCCTACGAGCAGTACTTC
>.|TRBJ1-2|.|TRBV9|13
CASSVVGGVGYTF
TGTGCCAGCAGCGTAGTTGGGGGCGTTGGCTACACCTTC
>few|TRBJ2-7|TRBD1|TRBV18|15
CASSQSTGGQYEQYF
TGTGCCAGCTCACAATCGACAGGGGGCCAGTACGAGCAGTACTTC
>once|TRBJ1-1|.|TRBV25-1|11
CASSPGAEAFF
TGTGCCAGCAGCCCGGGAGCTGAAGCTTTCTTT
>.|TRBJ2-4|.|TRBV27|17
CASKLRQSQGAKNIQYF
TGTGCCAGTAAATTGCGACAGTCACAAGGGGCCAAAAACATTCAGTACTTC
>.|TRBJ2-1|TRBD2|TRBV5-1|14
CASSPLAGSNEQFF
TGCGCCAGCAGCCCACTAGCGGGATCCAATGAGCAGTTCTTC
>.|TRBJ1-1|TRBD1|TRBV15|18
CATSRDRSKTGGSTEAFF
TGTGCCACCAGCAGAGATAGATCAAAGACAGGGGGAAGCACTGAAGCTTTCTTT
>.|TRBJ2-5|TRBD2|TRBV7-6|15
CASSRAGGLQETQYF
TGTGCCAGCAGCCGGGCGGGGGGCCTCCAAGAGACCCAGTACTTC
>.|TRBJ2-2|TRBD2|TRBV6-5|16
CASSYPSGTGSGELFF
TGTGCCAGCAGTTACCCTAGCGGAACGGGGTCCGGGGAGCTGTTTTTT
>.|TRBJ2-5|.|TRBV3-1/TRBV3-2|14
CASSQDSRHGTQYF
TGTGCCAGCAGCCAGGATTCCAGGCATGGGACCCAGTACTTC
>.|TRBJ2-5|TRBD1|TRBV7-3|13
CASSIDRGETQYF
TGTGCCAGCAGCATCGACAGGGGAGAGACCCAGTACTTC
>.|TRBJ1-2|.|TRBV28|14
CASILRGGGYGYTF
TGTGCCAGCATCTTACGGGGGGGAGGGTATGGCTACACCTTC
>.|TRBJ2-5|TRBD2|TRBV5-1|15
CASSPGLAVQETQYF
TGCGCCAGCAGCCCGGGACTAGCGGTTCAAGAGACCCAGTACTTC
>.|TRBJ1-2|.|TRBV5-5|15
CASSYTPGTPYGYTF
TGTGCCAGCAGCTATACCCCCGGGACACCATATGGCTACACCTTC
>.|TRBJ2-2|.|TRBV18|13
CASSPEGAGELFF
TGTGCCAGCTCACCAGAGGGGGCCGGGGAGCTGTTTTTT
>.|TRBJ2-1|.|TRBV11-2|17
CASSFTRQVSSYNEQFF
TGTGCCAGCAGCTTCACCCGACAGGTGAGCTCCTACAATGAGCAGTTCTTC
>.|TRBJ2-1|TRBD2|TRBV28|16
CASSLGLAGGPPREFF
TGTGCCAGCAGTTTGGGACTAGCGGGAGGTCCCCCGAGGGAGTTCTTC
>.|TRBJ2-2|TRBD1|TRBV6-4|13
CASSVTGAGELFF
TGTGCCAGCAGTGTTACAGGGGCCGGGGAGCTGTTTTTT
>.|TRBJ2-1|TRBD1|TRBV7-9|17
CASSPHLRGQGAAEQFF
TGTGCCAGCAGCCCGCATCTTCGGGGACAGGGGGCAGCTGAGCAGTTCTTC
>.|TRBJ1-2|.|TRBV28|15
CASTPGGASNYGYTF
TGTGCCAGCACCCCAGGCGGGGCTTCTAACTATGGCTACACCTTC
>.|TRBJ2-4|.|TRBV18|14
CASSLQGAKNIQYF
TGTGCCAGCTCACTACAGGGCGCCAAAAACATTCAGTACTTC
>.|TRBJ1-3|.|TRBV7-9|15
CASSLGQVSGNTIYF
TGTGCCAGCAGCTTAGGCCAGGTCTCTGGAAACACCATATATTTT